This T cell receptor beta chain appears in the sequencing data of a study of cytomegalovirus exposure and HLA in healthy donors. It was with 60 Vbeta and 13 Jbeta primers that the PCR ran. Original handling: In a later analysis, 80 million to 100 million unique TCR beta chains included roughly 11 million shared by two or more donors. Method: immunoSEQ multiplex PCR; TCRdb's copy keeps in-frame clones and lacks some. That table gives V, J and clone size, and the DNA gave D and trimming. The data show around 62,000 clones, about three quarters seen once. The germline CDR1 and CDR2 sequences are SGHRS and YFSETQ. Trimming pared 1 base from V and 2 bases from J, leaving 12 bases between. The CDR3 covers 15 residues. A word on this clone: Its antigen is as yet unknown.

Among the donors, all were healthy bone marrow donors. General observations from the study: Rates of TCR association differed by HLA locus in a later analysis, with DRB1 highest and HLA-C lowest. The study labeled fewer than 200 TCR beta chains cytomegalovirus-associated.

This receptor was identified in a man aged 35 to 55 in good health and CMV-seronegative. This chain uses TRBV5-1 with TRBJ2-5, with D possibly matching TRBD2 (7 bases). Sequencing used PBMCs. For the CDR3, the DNA is TGCGCCAGCAGCTTGCGGGGGGCGTGGCAAGAGACCCAGTACTTC. Its protein product is CASSLRGAWQETQYF. Filled out from reference TRBV5-1 and TRBJ2-5, the complete variable domain reads KAGVTQTPRYLIKTRGQQVTLSCSPISGHRSVSWYQQTPGQGLQFLFEYFSETQRNKGNFPGRFSGRQFSNSRSEMNVSTLELGDSALYLCASSLRGAWQETQYFGPGTRLLVL.